Presented here are 12 T cell receptor beta chains from one specimen sequenced in a study of CD8+CD57+ T cells in acquired aplastic anemia. Whoever was chosen for sequencing had shown CD8+CD57+ cell expansion by flow cytometry. Investigators profiled TCR beta VDJ and CDR3 from genomic DNA template. TCRdb used MiXCR to reprocess the reads, holding one entry per CDR3 protein. The sample contains 95,000 to 150,000 distinct CDR3 sequences, about 43% of which appear only once. The material sequenced was sorted CD4+, CD8+, or CD8+CD57+ T cells (not recorded which) from PBMCs. Source of these receptors: a human donor with aplastic anemia.

In DNA, the CDR3 is TGTGCCACCAGCAGCGTAGAGCCTAGCGGGGGGACCACAGATACGCAGTATTTT. It translates to CATSSVEPSGGTTDTQYF. The V call is TRBV15, the J call TRBJ2-3; 11 bases line up with TRBD2. The CDR3 is 18 residues long. Germline V gene data show CDR1 as LNHNV and CDR2 as YYDKDF (reference sequence). J was trimmed by 2 bases and V by 3 bases; bases with no gene match: 10.

This clonotype was counted a few times. A much more abundant neighbour one base away suggests this may be a read error. V and J are TRBV2 and TRBJ1-5; D ambiguous. V gave up 6 bases and J gave up 7 bases, with 10 bases separating them. The CDR3 length is 12 residues. CDR1 is SNHLY and CDR2 is FYNNEI in the germline V gene. In DNA, the CDR3 is TGTGCCAGCAGCCAAGGCAGCCAGCCCCAGCATTTT. It specifies CASSQGSQPQHF.

As concerns this clonotype: A much larger clone lies one base from this, so it may be a read error. The V call is TRBV5-6, the J call TRBJ2-3, with 9 bases that match TRBD1. Per germline, CDR1 SGHDT and CDR2 YYEEEE. The J segment lost 0 bases and the V segment lost 0 bases, leaving 8 bases of the junction unmatched. The CDR3 contains 18 residues. The CDR3 loop reads CASSLGTGAPLSTDTQYF. Written as DNA, the CDR3 is TGTGCCAGCAGCTTGGGGACAGGGGCCCCACTTAGCACAGATACGCAGTATTTT.

This clonotype occurred a few times. Germline is not matched at one junction end, which may reflect a read error. The chain couples TRBV9 to TRBJ1-6; D is unresolved. Germline V gene sequence: CDR1 SGDLS, CDR2 YYNGEE. The CDR3 extends over 13 amino acids. The CDR3 DNA is TGTGCCAGCAGCGTAGCCGGCAGTTCACCCATCCACTTT. Translation: CASSVAGSSPIHF.

Many counts were recorded for this clonotype. This chain joins TRBV5-1 and TRBJ2-3; a weak D match, TRBD2 (5 bases). Germline V gives CDR1 SGHRS, CDR2 YFSETQ. Between the trimmed V and J ends, which lost 2 bases and 6 bases, there was a span of 16 bases. This CDR3 has 15 residues. This CDR3 is CASSLAGRGLDTQYF. For the CDR3, the DNA is TGCGCCAGCAGCTTAGCCGGCCGCGGGTTGGATACGCAGTATTTT.

This clonotype has at least ten counts. The rearrangement links TRBV6-5 to TRBJ1-2, with 9 bases aligning to TRBD1. The CDR3 extends over 17 amino acids. V gave up 0 bases and J gave up 2 bases; unmatched junction bases: 7. The germline gives CDR1 MNHEY, CDR2 SVGAGI. The CDR3 is CASSYSPQGATNYGYTF. The CDR3, as DNA: TGTGCCAGCAGTTACTCTCCACAGGGGGCCACCAACTATGGCTACACCTTC.

There are many counts of this clonotype. CDR3 residues: CASRVQGPRGEQFF. The CDR3 coding sequence is TGTGCCAGCAGAGTACAGGGTCCCCGCGGAGAGCAGTTCTTC. The chain uses TRBV2 and TRBJ2-1, with D possibly matching TRBD1 (6 bases). Per germline, CDR1 SNHLY and CDR2 FYNNEI. The CDR3 spans 14 residues. The ends were cut back, 6 bases at V and 10 bases at J, with 19 bases in the middle.

The V call is TRBV19, the J call TRBJ2-2; 7 nucleotides agree with TRBD2. Trimming cost V 2 bases and J 1 base; bases outside gene matches: 1. The germline V gene has CDR1 LNHDA and CDR2 SQIVND (reference sequence). The CDR3 runs 15 residues. As DNA, the CDR3 is TGTGCCAGTAGTATACGCGGGGGGAACACCGGGGAGCTGTTTTTT. It encodes CASSIRGGNTGELFF.

With regard to this clonotype: A single base separates this from a much larger clone, so it may be a read error. The V gene is TRBV5-1, the J gene TRBJ1-1; tentatively, D is TRBD1 (6 bases). This CDR3 is built from 14 residues. Germline V gene data show CDR1 as SGHRS and CDR2 as YFSETQ. Here the CDR3 reads CVSTSGGWGTEAFF. CDR3 bases: TGCGTCAGCACCTCGGGGGGCTGGGGCACTGAAGCTTTCTTT. The full variable domain, with the rest looked up from reference TRBV5-1 and TRBJ1-1, is KAGVTQTPRYLIKTRGQQVTLSCSPISGHRSVSWYQQTPGQGLQFLFEYFSETQRNKGNFPGRFSGRQFSNSRSEMNVSTLELGDSALYLCVSTSGGWGTEAFFGQGTRLTVV.

The chain has TRBV29-1 and TRBJ2-7; 7 nucleotides line up with TRBD2. The trim removed 3 bases at V and 4 bases at J, leaving 3 bases unmatched. The CDR3 is 12 residues long. Per the germline V gene, CDR1 is SQVTM and CDR2 is ANQGSEA. The CDR3, as DNA: TGCAGCGTTGACCCCGGGGGGTACGAGCAGTACTTC. Its protein product is CSVDPGGYEQYF.

The rearrangement joins TRBV2 to TRBJ2-3; no reliable D call. The length of the CDR3 is 12 residues. V lost 8 bases and J 2 bases, leaving 8 bases between the germline ends. The germline CDR1 and CDR2 sequences are SNHLY and FYNNEI. CDR3: CASVGVTDTQYF. The DNA of the CDR3 is TGTGCCAGCGTCGGAGTCACAGATACGCAGTATTTT. The whole variable domain, remainder taken from reference TRBV2 and TRBJ2-3, is EPEVTQTPSHQVTQMGQEVILRCVPISNHLYFYWYRQILGQKVEFLVSFYNNEISEKSEIFDDQFSVERPDGSNFTLKIRSTKLEDSAMYFCASVGVTDTQYFGPGTRLTVL.

This clonotype came up a few times. This may come from a read error, since a much larger clone is one base off. The conserved phenylalanine or tryptophan normally closing the CDR3 is absent here, so this likely arose from a read error. V gene TRBV9 combines with J gene TRBJ2-2; 9 positions match TRBD2. Germline V gene sequence: CDR1 SGDLS, CDR2 YYNGEE. The V gene end was trimmed by 7 bases and the J gene end by 6 bases; junction bases not matched to a gene: 13. CDR3 length: 16 amino acids. The CDR3 DNA reads as TGTGCCAGCGGACCACTAGCGGGCCTTGGGGCCGGGGAGCTGTTTTCT. The encoded protein is CASGPLAGLGAGELFS.